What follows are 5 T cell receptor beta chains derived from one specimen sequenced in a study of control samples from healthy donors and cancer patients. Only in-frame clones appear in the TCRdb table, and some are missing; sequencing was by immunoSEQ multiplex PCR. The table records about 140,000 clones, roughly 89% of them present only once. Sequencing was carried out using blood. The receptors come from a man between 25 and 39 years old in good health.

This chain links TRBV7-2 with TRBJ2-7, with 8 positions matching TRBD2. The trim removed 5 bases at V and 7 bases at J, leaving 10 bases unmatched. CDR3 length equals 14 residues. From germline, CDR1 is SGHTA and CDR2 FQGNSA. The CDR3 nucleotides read TGTGCCAGCAGCCTCGGACTAGCCCTGGGGGAGCAGTACTTC. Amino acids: CASSLGLALGEQYF.

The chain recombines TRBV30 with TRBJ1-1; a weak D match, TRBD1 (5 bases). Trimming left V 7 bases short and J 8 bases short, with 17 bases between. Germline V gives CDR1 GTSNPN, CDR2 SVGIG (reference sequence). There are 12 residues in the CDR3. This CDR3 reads CASREGTAEAFF. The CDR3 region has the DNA TGTGCCTCCAGGGAGGGCACCGCCGAAGCTTTCTTT. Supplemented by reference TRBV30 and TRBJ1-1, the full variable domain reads SQTIHQWPATLVQPVGSPLSLECTVEGTSNPNLYWYRQAAGRGLQLLFYSVGIGQISSEVPQNLSASRPQDRQFILSSKKLLLSDSGFYLCASREGTAEAFFGQGTRLTVV.

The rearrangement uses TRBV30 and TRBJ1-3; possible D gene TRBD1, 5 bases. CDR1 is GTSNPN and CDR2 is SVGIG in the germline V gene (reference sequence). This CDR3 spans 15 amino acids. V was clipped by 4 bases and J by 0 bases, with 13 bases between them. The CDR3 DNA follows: TGTGCCTGGACAGGGTCCCATACCTCTGGAAACACCATATATTTT. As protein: CAWTGSHTSGNTIYF. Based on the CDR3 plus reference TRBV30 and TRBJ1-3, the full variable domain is SQTIHQWPATLVQPVGSPLSLECTVEGTSNPNLYWYRQAAGRGLQLLFYSVGIGQISSEVPQNLSASRPQDRQFILSSKKLLLSDSGFYLCAWTGSHTSGNTIYFGEGSWLTVV.

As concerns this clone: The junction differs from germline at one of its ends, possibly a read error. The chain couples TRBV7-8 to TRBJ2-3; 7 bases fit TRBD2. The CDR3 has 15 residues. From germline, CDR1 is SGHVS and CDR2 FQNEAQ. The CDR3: CASSPSGLAASRGGF. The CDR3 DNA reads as TGTGCCAGCAGCCCATCAGGGCTAGCGGCCTCCCGGGGAGGATTT.

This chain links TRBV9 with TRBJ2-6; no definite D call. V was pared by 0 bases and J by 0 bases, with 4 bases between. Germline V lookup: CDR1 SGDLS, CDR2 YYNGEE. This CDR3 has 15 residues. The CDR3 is CASSVGSSGANVLTF. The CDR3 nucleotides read TGTGCCAGCAGCGTAGGAAGCTCTGGGGCCAACGTCCTGACTTTC.